The TCR beta chain described here comes from a study of shared clonotypes between healthy human individuals. General observations from the study: Generation probabilities were higher for clonotypes shared across all four sorted-subset donors than for unshared ones. Between several donors, naive CD4 clonotypes were shared at a level of about 5%.

This clone was seen repeatedly, ten times or more. Its antigen remains unknown. Profiled with immunoSEQ multiplex PCR; TCRdb holds only in-frame clones, not every one. The data show 150,000 to 200,000 clones, with over 50% seen just once and less than 11% held by the top ten. The CDR3 is 17 amino acids. The trim removed 0 bases at V and 7 bases at J, leaving 9 bases unmatched. Germline V lookup: CDR1 MGHRA, CDR2 YSYEKL. The receptor comes from a man younger than 45 in good health. The chain recombines TRBV4-1 with TRBJ2-1, with 10 nucleotides matching TRBD2. Source material: memory CD4+ T cells sorted from blood. This sample's subset: CD45RA-negative fraction. The DNA for the CDR3 is TGCGCCAGCAGCCAAGAGAGCGGGAGGGCCGCCTTTAATGAGCAGTTCTTC. This encodes CASSQESGRAAFNEQFF.